This T cell receptor beta chain was documented in a study of blood T cells in healthy people across ages. The study's findings and limits: As age increased, TCR beta diversity per million T cells fell in a roughly linear fashion.

This clonotype was picked up a small number of times. Its antigen is not identified. It was with a sample-barcoded 5' primer and a J-beta primer mix that a second PCR of about 7 to 12 cycles was run. TCRdb recomputed calls from the 5' RACE reads with MiXCR, one row per CDR3 protein. The table records 1.4 million to 1.5 million distinct CDR3 sequences, around 39% of them present only once. Per the germline V gene, CDR1 is SNHLY and CDR2 is FYNNEI. V lost 9 bases to trimming and J lost 6 bases, with 9 bases between them. This CDR3 has 10 residues. The sequencing sample was made of blood. This TCR came from a woman aged 18-29 years in good health. The chain couples TRBV2 to TRBJ2-7; D tentatively reads TRBD1 or TRBD2 (6 bases each). CDR3 sequence: CASRGPEQYF. The CDR3 DNA is TGTGCCAGTCGGGGGCCCGAGCAGTACTTC. Full variable domain (missing parts from reference TRBV2 and TRBJ2-7): EPEVTQTPSHQVTQMGQEVILRCVPISNHLYFYWYRQILGQKVEFLVSFYNNEISEKSEIFDDQFSVERPDGSNFTLKIRSTKLEDSAMYFCASRGPEQYFGPGTRLTVT.